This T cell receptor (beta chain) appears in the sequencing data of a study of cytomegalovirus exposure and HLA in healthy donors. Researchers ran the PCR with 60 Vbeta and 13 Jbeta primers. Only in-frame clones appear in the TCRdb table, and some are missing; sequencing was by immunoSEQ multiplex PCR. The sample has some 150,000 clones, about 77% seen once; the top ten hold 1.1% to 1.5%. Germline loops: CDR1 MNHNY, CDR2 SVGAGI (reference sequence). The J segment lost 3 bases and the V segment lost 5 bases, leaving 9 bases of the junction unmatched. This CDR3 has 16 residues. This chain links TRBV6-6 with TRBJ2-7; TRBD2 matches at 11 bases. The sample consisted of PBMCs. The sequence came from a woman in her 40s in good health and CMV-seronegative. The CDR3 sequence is CASSIPLAGGSYEQYF. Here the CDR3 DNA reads TGTGCCAGCAGTATCCCCCTAGCGGGGGGAAGCTACGAGCAGTACTTC.